This T cell receptor (beta chain) was identified in a study of T cell repertoires in cytomegalovirus infection. On the study more broadly: Matching HLA type, along with CMV infection, was indicated by public TCR beta signatures. Overall study results and limits: In two of eight donors, the top clonotype was HLA-C-restricted CMV-specific.

The CDR3 spans 13 residues. Germline V gives CDR1 KGHDR, CDR2 SFDVKD. The V segment lost 7 bases and the J segment 8 bases; nucleotides outside the gene matches: 5. One entry per CDR3 protein results from TCRdb running MiXCR on the reads. The data contain about 85,000 distinct CDR3 sequences, approximately 43% of them singletons. Of note for this clonotype: Its specificity is unknown.

The rearrangement joins TRBV24-1 to TRBJ1-4, with 8 nucleotides matching TRBD1. The source is a human donor in good health (CMV status not recorded). Some clones in this sample may be carry-over from other donors' samples. The specimen was CD8+ T cells from cultured PBMCs, collected from culture after CMV antigen stimulation. The CDR3 sequence is CATSRGPKEKLFF. In DNA form, the CDR3 reads TGTGCCACCAGCAGGGGGCCGAAAGAAAAACTGTTTTTT.